This TCR beta chain was recovered during a study of blood T cell repertoires in COVID-19. Across the whole study: The study drew acute and convalescent COVID-19 samples from the United States, Italy and Spain. T cells, B-cell-depleted T cells, or PBMCs supplied cDNA or gDNA.

Germline V gene sequence: CDR1 SGHTA, CDR2 FQGNSA. J gave up 4 bases and V 3 bases, and 10 bases lay outside the gene matches. The length of the CDR3 is 16 residues. Generated by immunoSEQ multiplex PCR, the TCRdb table keeps only in-frame clones and is missing some. In the table there are approximately 50,000 clones, 91% of which are singletons. The sample was peripheral blood. The V and J genes are TRBV7-2 and TRBJ2-7; 9 nucleotides align to TRBD1. The clonotype originates from a man aged 45-65 years with active COVID-19. DNA for the CDR3: TGTGCCAGCAGCTTGAACTCCGGGACAGGGTTTTACGAGCAGTACTTC. It yields the protein CASSLNSGTGFYEQYF.